The present entry profiles one T cell receptor beta chain with its context. The repertoire was sequenced with immunoSEQ multiplex PCR; TCRdb's copy has only in-frame clones and lacks some. The sample includes under 130,000 clones, 80% to 90% of them seen just once. The data derive from a study of blood T cell repertoires in COVID-19. As for the study in general: COVID-19 samples collected from the United States, Italy and Spain covered acute and convalescent phases.

This sequence originates from a human donor in a cohort sampled during active COVID-19. Sample: peripheral blood.

CDR3 loop: CASSPQVAGGANTQYF. The CDR3 region has the DNA TGTGCCAGCAGCCCGCAGGTAGCGGGGGGGGCGAATACGCAGTATTTT. The V call is TRBV11-2, the J call TRBJ2-3; 11 bases fit TRBD2. In germline, CDR1 is SGHAT, CDR2 FQNNGV. J was trimmed by 7 bases and V by 5 bases; bases with no gene match: 11. The CDR3 spans 16 residues.